The present T cell receptor beta chain was sequenced within a study of shared clonotypes between healthy human individuals. Remarks on this clone: Its antigen is undetermined.

CDR1 and CDR2 (germline): MNHEY, SMNVEV (reference sequence). The CDR3 length is 16 residues. The V gene lost 3 bases and the J gene lost 1 base, with 12 bases spanning the gap. Naivety among CD8 cells was defined by CD45RO negativity and positive CCR7 selection, thereby excluding terminally differentiated effector memory CD45RA+ cells. Study conclusions and caveats: Clonotypes shared by all four sorted-subset donors had higher generation probabilities than non-shared clonotypes. The represented genetic and exposure-history diversity was limited by the small number of donors.

The study ran the assay at deep level. Once extracted for a subset, genomic DNA was divided evenly among several immunoSEQ plates. The protocol was immunoSEQ multiplex PCR, while the TCRdb copy is restricted to in-frame clones and leaves out a portion. In the table there are about 2.1 million clones, 90% to 95% of which are singletons. This chain uses TRBV27 with TRBJ2-2; TRBD2 might be the D (5 bases). This clonotype was obtained from a young man in good health. Some clones in this sample may be carry-over from other donors' samples. The sample consisted of naive CD8+ T cells from PBMCs. The CDR3 nucleotides are TGTGCCAGCAGTTTCGAGGGTGCGAAGAACACCGGGGAGCTGTTTTTT. Encoded protein: CASSFEGAKNTGELFF.